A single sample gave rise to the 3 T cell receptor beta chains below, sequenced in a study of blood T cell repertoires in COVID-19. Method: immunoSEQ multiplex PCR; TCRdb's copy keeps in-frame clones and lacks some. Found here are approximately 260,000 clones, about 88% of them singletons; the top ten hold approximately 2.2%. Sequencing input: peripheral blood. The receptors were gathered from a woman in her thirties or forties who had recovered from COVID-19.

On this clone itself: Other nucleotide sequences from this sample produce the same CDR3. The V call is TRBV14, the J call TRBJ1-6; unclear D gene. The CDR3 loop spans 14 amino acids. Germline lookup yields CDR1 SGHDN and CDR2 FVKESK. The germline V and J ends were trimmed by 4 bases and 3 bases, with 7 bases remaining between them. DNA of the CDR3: TGTGCCAGCAGCCGAGACTTCTATAATTCACCCCTCCACTTT. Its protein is CASSRDFYNSPLHF.

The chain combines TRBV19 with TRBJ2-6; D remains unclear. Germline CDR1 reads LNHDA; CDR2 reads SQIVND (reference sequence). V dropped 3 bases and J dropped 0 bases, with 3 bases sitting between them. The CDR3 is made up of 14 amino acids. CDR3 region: CASSISSGANVLTF. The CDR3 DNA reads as TGTGCCAGTAGTATTAGCTCTGGGGCCAACGTCCTGACTTTC.

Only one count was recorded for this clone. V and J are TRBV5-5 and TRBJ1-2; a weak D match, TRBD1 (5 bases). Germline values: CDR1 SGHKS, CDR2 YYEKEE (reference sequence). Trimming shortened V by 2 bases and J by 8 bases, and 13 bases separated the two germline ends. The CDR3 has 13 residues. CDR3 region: CASSLTTAGGYTF. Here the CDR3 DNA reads TGTGCCAGCAGCTTAACGACAGCGGGGGGCTACACCTTC.